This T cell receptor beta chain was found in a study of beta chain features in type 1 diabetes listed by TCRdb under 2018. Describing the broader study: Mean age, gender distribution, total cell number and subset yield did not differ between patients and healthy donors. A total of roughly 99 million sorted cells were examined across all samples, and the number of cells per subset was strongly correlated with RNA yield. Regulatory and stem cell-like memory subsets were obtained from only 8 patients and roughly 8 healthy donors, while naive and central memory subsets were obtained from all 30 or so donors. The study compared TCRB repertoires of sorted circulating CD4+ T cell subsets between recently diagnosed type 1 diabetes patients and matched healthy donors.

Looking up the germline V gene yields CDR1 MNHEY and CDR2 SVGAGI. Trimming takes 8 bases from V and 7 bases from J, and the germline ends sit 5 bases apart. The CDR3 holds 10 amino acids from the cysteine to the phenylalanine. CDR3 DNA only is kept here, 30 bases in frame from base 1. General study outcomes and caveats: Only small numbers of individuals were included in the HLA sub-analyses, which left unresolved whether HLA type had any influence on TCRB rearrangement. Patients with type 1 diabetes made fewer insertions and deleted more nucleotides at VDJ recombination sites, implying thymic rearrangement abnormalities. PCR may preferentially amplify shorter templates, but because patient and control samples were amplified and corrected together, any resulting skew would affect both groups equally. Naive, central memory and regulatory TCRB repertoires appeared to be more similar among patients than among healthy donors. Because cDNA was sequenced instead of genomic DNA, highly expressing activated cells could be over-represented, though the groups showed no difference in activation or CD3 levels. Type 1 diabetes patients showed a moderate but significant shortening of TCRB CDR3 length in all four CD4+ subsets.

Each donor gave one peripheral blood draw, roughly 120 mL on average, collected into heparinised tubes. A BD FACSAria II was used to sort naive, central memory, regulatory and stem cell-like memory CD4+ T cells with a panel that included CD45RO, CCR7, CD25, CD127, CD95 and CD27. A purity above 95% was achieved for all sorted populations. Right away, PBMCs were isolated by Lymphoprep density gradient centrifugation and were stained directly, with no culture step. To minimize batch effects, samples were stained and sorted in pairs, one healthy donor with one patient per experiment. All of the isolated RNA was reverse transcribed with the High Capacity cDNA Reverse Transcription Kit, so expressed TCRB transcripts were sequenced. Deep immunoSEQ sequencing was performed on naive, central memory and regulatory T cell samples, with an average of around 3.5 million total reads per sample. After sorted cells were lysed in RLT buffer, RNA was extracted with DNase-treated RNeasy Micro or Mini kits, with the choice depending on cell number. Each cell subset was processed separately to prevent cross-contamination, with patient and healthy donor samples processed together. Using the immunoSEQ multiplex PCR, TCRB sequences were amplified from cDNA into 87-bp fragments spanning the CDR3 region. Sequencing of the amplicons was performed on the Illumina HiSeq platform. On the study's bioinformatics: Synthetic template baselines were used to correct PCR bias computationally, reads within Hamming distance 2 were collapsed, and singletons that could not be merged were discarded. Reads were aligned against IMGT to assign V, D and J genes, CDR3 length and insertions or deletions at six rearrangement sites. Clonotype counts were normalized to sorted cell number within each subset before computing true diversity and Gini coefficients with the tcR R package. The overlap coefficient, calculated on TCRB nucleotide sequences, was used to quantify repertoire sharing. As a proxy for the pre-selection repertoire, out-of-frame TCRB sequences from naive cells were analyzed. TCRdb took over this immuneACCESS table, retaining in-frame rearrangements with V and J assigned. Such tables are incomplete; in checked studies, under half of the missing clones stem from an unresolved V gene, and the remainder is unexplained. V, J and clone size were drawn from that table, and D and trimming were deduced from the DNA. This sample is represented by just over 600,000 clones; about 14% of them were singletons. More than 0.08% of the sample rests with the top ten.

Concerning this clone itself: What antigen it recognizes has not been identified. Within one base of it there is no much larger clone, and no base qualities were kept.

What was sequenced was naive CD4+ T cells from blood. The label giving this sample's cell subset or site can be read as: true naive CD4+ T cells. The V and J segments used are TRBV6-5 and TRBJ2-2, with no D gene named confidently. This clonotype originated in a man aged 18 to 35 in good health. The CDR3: CASGIGELFF. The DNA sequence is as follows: TGTGCCAGCGGGATCGGGGAGCTGTTTTTT.